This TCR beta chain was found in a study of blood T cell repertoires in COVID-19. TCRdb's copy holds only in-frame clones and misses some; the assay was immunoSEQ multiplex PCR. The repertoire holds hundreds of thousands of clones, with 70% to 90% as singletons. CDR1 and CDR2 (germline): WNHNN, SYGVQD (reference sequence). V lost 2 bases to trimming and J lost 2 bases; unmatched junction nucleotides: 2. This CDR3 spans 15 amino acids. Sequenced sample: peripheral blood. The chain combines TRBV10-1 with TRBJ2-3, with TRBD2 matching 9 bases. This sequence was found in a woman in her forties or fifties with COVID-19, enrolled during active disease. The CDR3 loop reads CASSEASGATDTQYF. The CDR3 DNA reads TGCGCCAGCAGTGAGGCTAGCGGGGCCACAGATACGCAGTATTTT.